This is a list of T cell receptor beta chains from one sample in a study of OX40 agonist ivuxolimab in advanced cancers. Assay: immunoSEQ multiplex PCR; the TCRdb copy retains only in-frame clones and omits some. The sample includes around 75,000 clones, about 91% of them seen just once. Sequences were derived from CD4+ or CD8+ T cells sorted from blood, sampled in a trial of the OX40 agonist ivuxolimab. Receptor source: an adult with an advanced solid tumor such as melanoma, head and neck, liver or kidney cancer. CDR3s leave out the opening cysteine and the closing phenylalanine or tryptophan. Each record gives: V gene, J gene, D gene, clone size, CDR3 protein. The D gene is left open where the match is weak. Some rows mark clone size as missing; the rest say once, few, many or name a class of expanded clone.

>TRBV11-2|TRBJ2-6|.|.
ASSYPGSPGANVLT
>TRBV6-1|TRBJ1-4|.|.
ATKVGTAEKLF
>TRBV4-1|TRBJ2-7|.|.
ASSQNENYEQY
>TRBV18|TRBJ2-2|.|.
ASSPGAMAGRELF
>TRBV6-1|TRBJ1-2|.|once
ASSEQRNGYT
>TRBV5-1|TRBJ1-2|.|few
ASSLAGGTDNYGYT
>TRBV28|TRBJ2-6|.|.
ASRSGTQANVLT
>TRBV10-1|TRBJ2-3|TRBD2|.
ASSRGLLAGSTDTQY
>TRBV30|TRBJ2-2|.|.
AWTPLYAGELF
>TRBV19|TRBJ1-5|TRBD1|.
ASRPGTVNQPQH
>TRBV7-2|TRBJ1-5|.|large
ASSSGNLQPQH
>TRBV2|TRBJ2-5|.|.
ASRRSGMETQY
>TRBV28|TRBJ1-1|.|few
ASSSTTGLDTEAF
>TRBV20-1|TRBJ1-2|.|.
SGAAYGYT
>TRBV5-1|TRBJ2-7|.|.
ASSLAGAPSYEQY
>TRBV30|TRBJ1-5|.|.
AWTPGGQTHQAQH
>TRBV21-1|TRBJ1-5|.|.
ASSKERGNQPQH
>TRBV14|TRBJ1-2|TRBD1|.
ASSHVRQGGYT